One sample yielded the 26 T cell receptor beta chains listed below, sequenced in a study of T cells after yellow fever vaccination. TCRdb re-analysed the 5' RACE reads in MiXCR, keeping a single row per CDR3 protein. The table lists some 300,000 distinct CDR3 sequences, around 10% of them singletons, with around 3.3% in the top ten. The sample consisted of CD4+ T cells sorted from PBMCs, taken 5 days after the yellow fever booster vaccination. These receptors were obtained from a man younger than 35 who received the YFV17D yellow fever vaccine.

In its sample, this clonotype was seen a few times. V and J are TRBV5-1 and TRBJ2-1; tentatively, D is TRBD1 (6 bases). Per the germline V gene, CDR1 is SGHRS and CDR2 is YFSETQ. The V end lost 3 bases, the J end lost 9 bases, and 28 bases lay between the germline ends. The CDR3 has 18 amino acids. CDR3 sequence reads: CASSWDPPGTPGVGEQFF. As DNA, the CDR3 is TGCGCCAGCAGCTGGGACCCACCCGGGACACCGGGCGTTGGTGAGCAGTTCTTC.

This chain links TRBV18 with TRBJ1-3; a weak D match, TRBD1 (5 bases). The V gene's germline CDR1 is KGHSH and CDR2 LQKENI. Trimming shortened V by 3 bases and J by 0 bases, and 12 bases separated the two germline ends. This CDR3 comprises 16 residues. The CDR3 is CASSPPGLISGNTIYF. The DNA for the CDR3 is TGTGCCAGCTCACCCCCGGGACTGATCTCTGGAAACACCATATATTTT. The variable domain in full, completed from reference TRBV18 and TRBJ1-3, reads NAGVMQNPRHLVRRRGQEARLRCSPMKGHSHVYWYRQLPEEGLKFMVYLQKENIIDESGMPKERFSAEFPKEGPSILRIQQVVRGDSAAYFCASSPPGLISGNTIYFGEGSWLTVV.

In its sample, this clonotype was seen once. The chain recombines TRBV5-1 with TRBJ2-6; D may be TRBD2 (6 bases). The CDR3 consists of 16 residues. The V gene's germline CDR1 is SGHRS and CDR2 YFSETQ. V was cut by 0 bases and J by 4 bases, with 11 bases left in between. The CDR3 here is CASSLGGDPGANVLTF. In nucleotides, the CDR3 is TGCGCCAGCAGCTTGGGCGGGGATCCGGGGGCCAACGTCCTGACTTTC.

This clonotype was recorded a few times. The chain combines TRBV29-1 with TRBJ2-7; 10 bases are a match to TRBD2. The CDR3 loop spans 17 amino acids. V lost 7 bases, J lost 2 bases, and 17 bases stayed unmatched. Germline assignment: CDR1 SQVTM and CDR2 ANQGSEA. This chain's CDR3 is CSALNPLAGGLPYEQYF. In nucleotides, the CDR3 is TGCAGCGCCCTGAACCCTTTAGCGGGGGGACTACCCTACGAGCAGTACTTC.

In its sample, this clonotype was seen a few times. This chain joins TRBV19 and TRBJ2-7, with D tentatively TRBD2 (5 bases). V lost 3 bases to trimming and J lost 3 bases, with 9 bases between them. The CDR3 totals 13 residues. Per germline, CDR1 LNHDA and CDR2 SQIVND (reference sequence). The CDR3 is CASSIGVDYEQYV. In nucleotides, the CDR3 is TGTGCCAGTAGTATCGGGGTTGACTACGAGCAGTACGTC.

This clonotype was detected many times. In DNA form, the CDR3 reads TGCGCCAGCAGCGTAGGGTCGGACACAGATACGCAGTATTTT. Translated, it gives CASSVGSDTDTQYF. The chain links TRBV5-1 to TRBJ2-3; D remains unclear. This CDR3 has 14 amino acids. Trimming removed 4 bases at V and 2 bases at J, with 11 bases between. In germline, CDR1 is SGHRS, CDR2 YFSETQ.

This chain joins TRBV5-6 and TRBJ2-5; no firm D call. The V end was cut by 1 base, the J end by 0 bases, with 10 bases between. Germline assignment: CDR1 SGHDT and CDR2 YYEEEE. The CDR3 is 15 amino acids. CDR3: CASSLFMQYQETQYF. CDR3 DNA: TGTGCCAGCAGCTTGTTCATGCAGTACCAAGAGACCCAGTACTTC.

J is TRBJ2-2 and V is TRBV20-1; D perhaps matches TRBD2 (6 bases). CDR1 is DFQATT and CDR2 is SNEGSKA in the germline V gene (reference sequence). Trimming left V 2 bases short and J 3 bases short, with 10 bases between. This CDR3 is 14 amino acids long. The CDR3 region has the DNA TGCAGTGCTAGAAGGGACTTTGACACCGGGGAGCTGTTTTTT. Encoded protein: CSARRDFDTGELFF.

This clonotype appeared a few times. The chain recombines TRBV6-6 with TRBJ1-2, with D unresolved. In germline, CDR1 is MNHNY, CDR2 SVGAGI (reference sequence). Trimming left V 1 base short and J 8 bases short, with 8 bases between. This CDR3 is built from 12 residues. CDR3 region: CASSYLGRGYTF. The CDR3 DNA sequence: TGTGCCAGCAGTTACTTGGGAAGAGGCTACACCTTC.

This chain joins TRBV6-2 or TRBV6-3 and TRBJ2-7; tentatively, D is TRBD2 (6 bases). Germline CDR1 MNHEY, CDR2 SVGEGT. Trimming left V 10 bases short and J 2 bases short, with 12 bases between. The CDR3 spans 12 residues. The CDR3 sequence: CATKEGPYEQYF. Here the CDR3 DNA reads TGTGCCACCAAGGAGGGACCCTACGAGCAGTACTTC.

V and J are TRBV7-2 and TRBJ1-3; no clear D. Trimming took off 1 base at V and 0 bases at J, with 10 bases between the two ends. The CDR3 totals 16 residues. Germline V gene sequence: CDR1 SGHTA, CDR2 FQGNSA. The CDR3: CASSLGGGNSGNTIYF. The CDR3 DNA sequence: TGTGCCAGCAGCTTAGGCGGCGGAAACTCTGGAAACACCATATATTTT.

V is TRBV5-4 and J is TRBJ2-5, with 11 bases aligning to TRBD2. The V and J ends lost 4 bases and 5 bases, in that order; junction bases with no gene match: 7. There are 15 residues in the CDR3. In germline, CDR1 is SGHNT, CDR2 YYREEE (reference sequence). For the CDR3, the DNA is TGTGCCAGCAGCGCTATGACTAGCGGGGCGGAGACCCAGTACTTC. Translation: CASSAMTSGAETQYF.

Comments on this clonotype: This could be a read error, since a much larger clone is one nucleotide away. The V gene is TRBV25-1, the J gene TRBJ1-5, with no clear D. CDR1 MGHDK and CDR2 SYGVNS come from the germline V gene. With 5 bases removed from V and 5 bases from J, the gap between germline ends came to 7 bases. This CDR3 spans 12 amino acids. CDR3 residues: CASSLLDQPQHF. CDR3 nucleotide sequence: TGTGCCAGCAGTTTACTGGATCAGCCCCAGCATTTT.

This clonotype was seen repeatedly, ten times or more. The chain employs TRBV5-8 and TRBJ2-1; D perhaps matches TRBD2 (6 bases). CDR3 length equals 16 residues. Trimming took 4 bases from V and 3 from J, leaving 17 bases between them. Germline V gene data show CDR1 as SGHTS and CDR2 as YDEGEE. CDR3 in DNA: TGTGCCAGCAGCCATAATAGCGGAGATTTCTACAATGAGCAGTTCTTC. This encodes CASSHNSGDFYNEQFF.

The chain employs TRBV12-3 or TRBV12-4 and TRBJ1-5; 12 nucleotides agree with TRBD1. The CDR3 has 15 amino acids. J gave up 6 bases and V 5 bases, and 5 bases lay outside the gene matches. CDR3 in amino acids: CASSGTGGAGQPQHF. CDR3 nucleotides: TGTGCCAGCAGTGGGACAGGGGGCGCCGGTCAGCCCCAGCATTTT.

The chain carries TRBV12-3 or TRBV12-4 and TRBJ1-1; perhaps TRBD1 as D (6 bases). Trimming cost V 8 bases and J 0 bases, with 19 bases left between them. The CDR3 consists of 16 residues. In DNA form, the CDR3 reads TGTGCCAGCGGTAGAACAGGGCAAACTCTGAACACTGAAGCTTTCTTT. Translated: CASGRTGQTLNTEAFF.

The gene calls are TRBV7-6 and TRBJ2-2; D not certain. The germline V gene has CDR1 SGHVS and CDR2 FNYEAQ. CDR3 length: 16 residues. V lost 8 bases, J lost 4 bases, and 20 bases lay in between. The CDR3 reads CASSAGRTRGTGELFF. DNA for the CDR3: TGTGCCAGCTCCGCTGGACGGACGCGAGGCACCGGGGAGCTGTTTTTT.

This clonotype was observed at least ten times. The chain recombines TRBV10-3 with TRBJ1-3; tentative D call: TRBD1 (5 bases). With 0 bases removed from V and 3 bases from J, the gap between germline ends came to 12 bases. Germline V lookup: CDR1 ENHRY, CDR2 SYGVKD. The CDR3 is made up of 16 amino acids. CDR3 nucleotide sequence: TGTGCCATCAGTGAGTCGAGGCAGGGTGGTGGAAACACCATATATTTT. Protein sequence: CAISESRQGGGNTIYF.

This clonotype was seen repeatedly, ten times or more. The V and J genes are TRBV9 and TRBJ1-1; 7 nucleotides match TRBD1. Germline CDR1 is SGDLS and CDR2 is YYNGEE. J lost 6 bases, V lost 4 bases, and 9 bases had no gene match. The CDR3 runs to 14 residues. CDR3 region: CASSKRTGPAEAFF. DNA of the CDR3: TGTGCCAGCAGCAAACGGACAGGCCCGGCTGAAGCTTTCTTT.

This clonotype was observed a handful of times. V usage is TRBV18 and J usage is TRBJ2-3, with no clear D. Germline V gene data show CDR1 as KGHSH and CDR2 as LQKENI. With 6 bases removed from V and 1 base from J, the gap between germline ends came to 14 bases. The CDR3 runs to 15 residues. The chain's CDR3 is CASSLLGTRTDTQYF. The CDR3 DNA reads TGTGCCAGCTCCCTTCTCGGAACCCGCACAGATACGCAGTATTTT.

This chain connects TRBV4-3 to TRBJ1-2; D remains unclear. The CDR3 covers 16 residues. The V end was cut by 1 base, the J end by 5 bases, with 17 bases between. Per germline, CDR1 LGHNA and CDR2 YSLEER. Written as DNA, the CDR3 is TGCGCCAGCAGCCAAGCCGCGACGGCTCTAAAATATGGCTACACCTTC. It specifies CASSQAATALKYGYTF.

This clonotype occurred many times. The chain couples TRBV7-2 to TRBJ1-2; possibly TRBD1 for D (5 bases). V dropped 4 bases and J dropped 0 bases, with 12 bases sitting between them. Germline V gives CDR1 SGHTA, CDR2 FQGNSA. This CDR3 has 15 residues. CDR3 sequence reads: CASSSGQLSNYGYTF. CDR3 nucleotide sequence: TGTGCCAGCAGCTCAGGGCAGCTCTCTAACTATGGCTACACCTTC.

This clonotype has ten or more counts. The V gene is TRBV14, the J gene TRBJ1-1; TRBD1 matches at 7 bases. Trimming took 4 bases from V and 4 from J; bases not matched to a gene: 9. Germline CDR1 reads SGHDN; CDR2 reads FVKESK. The CDR3 has 15 amino acids. As DNA, the CDR3 is TGTGCCAGCAGCCGCACAGGGGCGTTGAGCACTGAAGCTTTCTTT. Protein sequence: CASSRTGALSTEAFF.

The table lists this clonotype with a few counts. V usage is TRBV7-9 and J usage is TRBJ1-4; D remains unclear. Germline values: CDR1 SEHNR, CDR2 FQNEAQ (reference sequence). V was pared by 5 bases and J by 0 bases, with 10 bases between. The CDR3 is made up of 15 amino acids. The CDR3 loop reads CASSTRPTTNEKLFF. The CDR3 nucleotides read TGTGCCAGCAGCACACGACCGACAACTAATGAAAAACTGTTTTTT.

This clonotype was observed a handful of times. The chain couples TRBV5-1 to TRBJ1-2, with D perhaps TRBD1 (5 bases). Trimming left V 4 bases short and J 0 bases short, with 10 bases between. The CDR3 sequence is 14 residues long. Germline-derived CDR1 and CDR2 are SGHRS and YFSETQ. CDR3 residues: CASSRGPANYGYTF. The CDR3 nucleotides read TGCGCCAGCAGCAGGGGTCCGGCTAACTATGGCTACACCTTC.

This clonotype was counted at least ten times. This chain joins TRBV5-1 and TRBJ1-2; D is unclear. Germline loops: CDR1 SGHRS, CDR2 YFSETQ. Trimming stripped 5 bases from V and 5 bases from J, with 10 bases between. The CDR3 contains 12 residues. The CDR3 spells CASRDDGYGYTF. In nucleotides, the CDR3 is TGCGCCAGCAGGGACGATGGGTATGGCTACACCTTC.